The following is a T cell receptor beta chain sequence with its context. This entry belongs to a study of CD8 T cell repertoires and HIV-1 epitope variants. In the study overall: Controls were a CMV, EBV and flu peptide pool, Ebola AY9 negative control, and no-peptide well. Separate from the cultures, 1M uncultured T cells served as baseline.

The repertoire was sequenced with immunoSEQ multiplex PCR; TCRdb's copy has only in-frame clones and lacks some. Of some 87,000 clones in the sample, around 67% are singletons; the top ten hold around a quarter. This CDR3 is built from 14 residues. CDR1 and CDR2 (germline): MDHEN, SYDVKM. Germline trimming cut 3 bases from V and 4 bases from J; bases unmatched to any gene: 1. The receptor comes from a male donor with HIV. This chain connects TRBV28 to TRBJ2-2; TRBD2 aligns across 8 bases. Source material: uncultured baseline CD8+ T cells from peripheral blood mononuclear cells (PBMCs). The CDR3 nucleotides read TGTGCCAGCAGTTTGCTAGCGGGCACCGGGGAGCTGTTTTTT. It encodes CASSLLAGTGELFF.